Listed below are T cell receptor beta chains from one sample, sequenced in a study of radiotherapy plus CTLA-4 blockade in lung cancer. Profiling relied on immunoSEQ multiplex PCR, and the TCRdb table lists in-frame clones only, not all of them. The sample lists around 53,000 clones, 86% occurring once. Sequenced here: peripheral blood, sampled from a patient treated with radiotherapy plus ipilimumab. Receptor source: a human donor with non-small cell lung cancer that progressed on radiotherapy plus ipilimumab. Some clones in this sample may be carry-over from other donors' samples. The CDR3 runs from the conserved cysteine through the conserved F or W. D genes are given only for firm matches. For some rows the clone size is stated as once, few or many, or as a class when expanded; others skip it.

CDR3	DNA	J	size	D	V
CATKGQRGNPAF	TGTGCCACCAAGGGTCAACGCGGGAACCCAGCCTTT	TRBJ1-1	-	-	TRBV15
CASSPTRGSAYGYTF	TGTGCCAGTAGCCCTACAAGGGGTTCGGCCTATGGCTACACCTTC	TRBJ1-2	-	-	TRBV19
CASSPAGTGPEKLFF	TGTGCCAGCAGCCCCGCCGGGACAGGGCCAGAAAAACTGTTTTTT	TRBJ1-4	-	TRBD1	TRBV13
CASSAGEPEAFF	TGTGCCAGCAGCGCAGGGGAGCCTGAAGCTTTCTTT	TRBJ1-1	-	-	TRBV9
CASSVGWDYYNEQFF	TGTGCCAGCAGCGTAGGGTGGGACTACTACAATGAGCAGTTCTTC	TRBJ2-1	-	TRBD2	TRBV9
CASSQVSTSGGTDTQYF	TGTGCCAGCAGCCAAGTCTCCACGAGTGGCGGAACAGATACGCAGTATTTT	TRBJ2-3	-	-	TRBV4-2
CASSLGHSGVYEQYF	TGCGCCAGCAGCTTGGGACACTCGGGGGTCTACGAGCAGTACTTC	TRBJ2-7	-	-	TRBV5-1
CASRRGGEETQYF	TGTGCCAGCAGACGGGGGGGGGAGGAGACCCAGTACTTC	TRBJ2-5	few	TRBD2	TRBV27
CASSHSTDTQYF	TGTGCCAGCAGCCATAGCACAGATACGCAGTATTTT	TRBJ2-3	-	-	TRBV9
CASSIGPGAEAFF	TGTGCCAGTAGTATAGGTCCGGGGGCTGAAGCTTTCTTT	TRBJ1-1	-	-	TRBV19
CASTSRRPDRAAYQETQYF	TGTGCCAGCACCTCGAGGAGGCCAGACAGGGCGGCCTACCAAGAGACCCAGTACTTC	TRBJ2-5	-	TRBD1	TRBV5-6
CASTPQGTGTYEQYF	TGTGCCAGTACTCCTCAGGGGACAGGGACCTACGAGCAGTACTTC	TRBJ2-7	-	TRBD1	TRBV19
CASRGTSTNEKLFF	TGTGCCAGCCGGGGGACCAGCACTAATGAAAAACTGTTTTTT	TRBJ1-4	once	-	TRBV13
CASSKPGPEAFF	TGTGCCAGCAGCAAACCAGGGCCTGAAGCTTTCTTT	TRBJ1-1	once	-	TRBV6-1
CATTGRAMDTQYF	TGTGCCACAACTGGCAGGGCGATGGATACGCAGTATTTT	TRBJ2-3	-	-	TRBV6-6
CASTRDTLGTDTQYF	TGTGCCAGCACCCGGGACACTCTTGGCACAGATACGCAGTATTTT	TRBJ2-3	-	-	TRBV7-2
CATSRIPALRGNTDTQYF	TGTGCCACCAGTCGAATCCCCGCCCTCAGGGGCAACACAGATACGCAGTATTTT	TRBJ2-3	-	-	TRBV15
CASSLGLAGLPPENEQFF	TGCGCCAGCAGCTTGGGACTAGCGGGCCTCCCTCCTGAGAATGAGCAGTTCTTC	TRBJ2-1	-	TRBD2	TRBV5-1
CASSTDRPNTGELFF	TGCGCCAGCAGTACCGACAGGCCGAACACCGGGGAGCTGTTTTTT	TRBJ2-2	-	-	TRBV5-1